This T cell receptor (beta chain) was captured by sequencing in a study of cytomegalovirus exposure and HLA in healthy donors. The study ran its PCR with 60 Vbeta and 13 Jbeta primers. This table comes from immunoSEQ multiplex PCR, and its TCRdb copy is limited to in-frame clones, with some not included. Seen here are around 100,000 clones, about 76% observed once, and the top ten hold approximately 4.2%. Note on this clone: The antigen is not known.

Germline V lookup: CDR1 SGHDT, CDR2 YYEEEE. The CDR3 contains 12 residues. Trimming removed 0 bases at V and 6 bases at J, with 6 bases between. Study-wide points: TCR beta V segments were, for the most part, productive about 87% or about 30% of the time in an earlier analysis. A later analysis, which compared TCR beta chains of equal frequency, found the HLA-associated ones more clonally expanded. The only immune exposure information that was available was CMV serostatus. Based on reports, TCR beta sequences accurately predicted HLA-A and HLA-B alleles for most subjects.

Sequencing input: PBMCs. This receptor was obtained from a woman in her 70s in good health and CMV-seropositive. The chain carries TRBV5-6 and TRBJ1-2; D unresolved. CDR3 loop: CASSLDIDGYTF. CDR3 DNA: TGTGCCAGCAGCTTGGATATAGATGGCTACACCTTC.